Shown below are 31 T cell receptor beta chains from a single sample sequenced in a study of blood T cell repertoires in COVID-19. The table came from immunoSEQ multiplex PCR; TCRdb's copy has only in-frame clones and leaves some out. This sample has approximately 170,000 clones, with under 90% found just once. The sample was peripheral blood. These receptors were collected from a woman older than 75 with acute or convalescent COVID-19.

This clone was counted between two and nine times. This chain connects TRBV5-4 to TRBJ2-3; 7 nucleotides agree with TRBD2. The CDR3 sequence is 15 residues long. Trimming cost V 4 bases and J 2 bases; bases outside gene matches: 7. Germline CDR1 is SGHNT and CDR2 is YYREEE (reference sequence). The CDR3 bases are TGTGCCAGCAGCGTGTCCGGGACTAACACAGATACGCAGTATTTT. The encoded protein is CASSVSGTNTDTQYF.

The V and J genes are TRBV6-5 and TRBJ2-1, with 8 bases matching TRBD1. Losses at the gene ends were 7 bases for V and 4 bases for J; bases not matched to a gene: 9. The CDR3 totals 15 residues. Germline V gene data show CDR1 as MNHEY and CDR2 as SVGAGI. This chain's CDR3 is CASTPLDRDYNEQFF. Here the CDR3 DNA reads TGTGCCAGCACCCCGTTGGACAGGGATTACAATGAGCAGTTCTTC.

The V gene is TRBV4-1, the J gene TRBJ2-7; 12 positions agree with TRBD2. V dropped 0 bases and J dropped 2; count of bases not matched to a gene: 20. The CDR3 has 22 residues. Germline CDR1 reads MGHRA; CDR2 reads YSYEKL. The CDR3 region is CASSQDPSGRAASSLITYEQYF. CDR3 sequence (DNA): TGCGCCAGCAGCCAAGACCCTAGCGGGAGGGCCGCGTCGTCTTTGATTACCTACGAGCAGTACTTC.

This clone has a handful of counts. The chain uses TRBV7-6 and TRBJ2-7, with TRBD1 as a possible D gene (6 bases). The CDR3 extends over 16 amino acids. CDR1 and CDR2 (germline): SGHVS, FNYEAQ. V was trimmed by 5 bases and J by 0 bases, leaving 17 bases between them. The CDR3 nucleotides are TGTGCCAGCAGCCCTCAGACAGGCTTCAGCTCCTACGAGCAGTACTTC. This codes for CASSPQTGFSSYEQYF.

The V gene is TRBV5-4, the J gene TRBJ1-1; perhaps TRBD1 as D (5 bases). Germline assignment: CDR1 SGHNT and CDR2 YYREEE (reference sequence). Trimming stripped 4 bases from V and 4 bases from J, with 14 bases between. This CDR3 region has 14 residues. Here the CDR3 reads CASSLPGFSTEAFF. CDR3 in DNA: TGTGCCAGCAGCCTCCCAGGGTTCAGCACTGAAGCTTTCTTT.

The chain couples TRBV10-3 to TRBJ2-3, with no clear D. This CDR3 has 12 amino acids. CDR1 is ENHRY, CDR2 SYGVKD, per germline. The V end was cut by 4 bases, the J end by 6 bases, with 8 bases between. The DNA of the CDR3 is TGTGCCATCAGTGGGAGCTCGGATACGCAGTATTTT. It yields the protein CAISGSSDTQYF.

The table lists this clone with a few counts. The genes are TRBV3-1 (or the pseudogene TRBV3-2) and TRBJ1-4; D call uncertain. This CDR3 comprises 13 residues. CDR1 LGHDT and CDR2 YNNKEL come from the germline V gene (reference sequence). The V gene lost 0 bases and the J gene lost 11 bases, with 10 bases spanning the gap. The CDR3 region is CASSQDPSPKLFF. The CDR3 DNA sequence: TGTGCCAGCAGCCAAGATCCCTCTCCCAAACTGTTTTTT.

This chain uses TRBV19 with TRBJ2-2, with 9 bases identical to TRBD1. This CDR3 is 18 amino acids long. From germline, CDR1 is LNHDA and CDR2 SQIVND (reference sequence). J was trimmed by 5 bases and V by 5 bases; bases with no gene match: 15. In nucleotides, the CDR3 is TGTGCCAGTAGTCCTTTTCCCCCGGGACAGGGATTGACCGGGGAGCTGTTTTTT. It specifies CASSPFPPGQGLTGELFF.

The gene calls are TRBV19 and TRBJ2-7; D unresolved. Germline lookup yields CDR1 LNHDA and CDR2 SQIVND (reference sequence). V was trimmed by 3 bases and J by 4 bases, leaving 16 bases between them. There are 15 residues in the CDR3. Here the CDR3 reads CASSMRRFAGYEQYF. CDR3 DNA: TGTGCCAGTAGTATGAGGCGATTTGCCGGGTACGAGCAGTACTTC.

This clone was seen many times. CDR3: CASSQDSLTYNEQFF. For the CDR3, the DNA is TGTGCCAGCAGCCAAGACAGTCTTACCTACAATGAGCAGTTCTTC. This chain connects TRBV3-1 (or the pseudogene TRBV3-2) to TRBJ2-1; D remains ambiguous. Per germline, CDR1 LGHDT and CDR2 YNNKEL (reference sequence). This CDR3 has 15 residues. V gave up 0 bases and J gave up 2 bases, with 8 bases separating them.

The J gene is TRBJ1-5, the V gene TRBV28; 10 bases agree with TRBD1. V dropped 7 bases and J dropped 7; count of bases not matched to a gene: 13. Germline loops: CDR1 MDHEN, CDR2 SYDVKM. This CDR3 contains 16 residues. The CDR3 coding sequence is TGTGCCAGCAACGACCTTGACAGGGGGCTAGGACAGCCCCAGCATTTT. Residues: CASNDLDRGLGQPQHF.

This chain connects TRBV3-1 (or the pseudogene TRBV3-2) to TRBJ1-5, with D possibly matching TRBD1 (6 bases). V shed 0 bases and J shed 4 bases, with 13 bases lying between them. CDR1 LGHDT and CDR2 YNNKEL come from the germline V gene (reference sequence). The CDR3 totals 16 residues. The CDR3 loop is CASSQEGDTSNQPQHF. In DNA, the CDR3 is TGTGCCAGCAGCCAAGAGGGGGACACCTCAAATCAGCCCCAGCATTTT.

V gene TRBV4-3 combines with J gene TRBJ2-3, with 7 bases identical to TRBD1. Germline-derived CDR1 and CDR2 are LGHNA and YSLEER. The V and J ends lost 5 bases and 4 bases, in that order; junction bases with no gene match: 9. The CDR3 is 15 residues long. The CDR3, as DNA: TGCGCCAGCAGCACACGCACAGGGGATTCAGATACGCAGTATTTT. Its protein is CASSTRTGDSDTQYF.

The J gene is TRBJ2-1, the V gene TRBV6-2 or TRBV6-3; 16 bases are a match to TRBD2. V shed 0 bases, J shed 8 bases, and the junction held 10 bases outside the gene matches. Germline V CDR1 and CDR2: MNHEY, SVGEGT. CDR3 length: 19 amino acids. The CDR3 loop reads CASSYSMGLAGGGLYEQFF. CDR3 nucleotide sequence: TGTGCCAGCAGTTACTCGATGGGACTAGCGGGAGGGGGTCTCTATGAGCAGTTCTTC.

This clone was observed at least ten times. The rearrangement joins TRBV19 to TRBJ1-1; the match to TRBD1 covers 8 bases. Germline V CDR1 and CDR2: LNHDA, SQIVND (reference sequence). This CDR3 has 14 amino acids. V lost 6 bases to trimming and J lost 2 bases; unmatched junction nucleotides: 5. This chain's CDR3 is CASSGQGTNTEAFF. The CDR3 nucleotides read TGTGCCAGTAGCGGACAGGGAACTAACACTGAAGCTTTCTTT.

The chain joins TRBV19 to TRBJ2-2; TRBD1 matches 7 bases. Germline trimming cut 4 bases from V and 6 bases from J; bases unmatched to any gene: 5. The length of the CDR3 is 14 residues. In germline, CDR1 is LNHDA, CDR2 SQIVND (reference sequence). The CDR3 DNA follows: TGTGCCAGTAGTAGACAGGGTGGCGCCGGGGAGCTGTTTTTT. It codes for CASSRQGGAGELFF.

This rearrangement joins TRBV9 to TRBJ2-7; no clear D gene. The CDR3 has 15 residues. CDR1 and CDR2 (germline): SGDLS, YYNGEE. The V and J ends lost 0 bases and 2 bases respectively, with 12 bases between them. In DNA, the CDR3 is TGTGCCAGCAGCGTAGGAACAACCCCAACCTACGAGCAGTACTTC. This translates into CASSVGTTPTYEQYF.

The chain has TRBV14 and TRBJ1-3, with D possibly TRBD1 on 6 matching bases. The CDR3 has 16 amino acids. Germline CDR1 SGHDN, CDR2 FVKESK. V shed 3 bases and J shed 0 bases, with 12 bases lying between them. CDR3 coding DNA: TGTGCCAGCAGCCAGAGGGGGGGGGCCTCTGGAAACACCATATATTTT. It is translated as CASSQRGGASGNTIYF.

The chain has TRBV7-9 and TRBJ2-7; D is undetermined. Between the trimmed V and J ends, which lost 4 bases and 2 bases, there was a span of 6 bases. The length of the CDR3 is 12 residues. In germline, CDR1 is SEHNR, CDR2 FQNEAQ (reference sequence). The CDR3 DNA is TGTGCCAGCAGCTCTAGACCCTACGAGCAGTACTTC. Translating gives CASSSRPYEQYF. The full variable domain, completed using reference TRBV7-9 and TRBJ2-7, is DTGVSQNPRHKITKRGQNVTFRCDPISEHNRLYWYRQTLGQGPEFLTYFQNEAQLEKSRLLSDRFSAERPKGSFSTLEIQRTEQGDSAMYLCASSSRPYEQYFGPGTRLTVT.

V is TRBV15 and J is TRBJ2-7; tentatively, D is TRBD1 (5 bases). Trimming pared 1 base from V and 12 bases from J, leaving 13 bases between. CDR1 is LNHNV, CDR2 YYDKDF, per germline (reference sequence). The CDR3 spans 12 residues. The CDR3 DNA sequence: TGTGCCACCAGCAGAGGGGGCAGGGAAAGGTACTTC. This sequence encodes CATSRGGRERYF.

V and J are TRBV5-6 and TRBJ2-3; 10 bases line up with TRBD2. The CDR3 spans 18 residues. With V trimmed by 0 bases and J by 0 bases, 7 bases remained unmatched. Germline V gene data show CDR1 as SGHDT and CDR2 as YYEEEE. CDR3 sequence: CASSLDGSGRPSTDTQYF. The CDR3 coding sequence is TGTGCCAGCAGCTTGGATGGTAGCGGGAGGCCTAGCACAGATACGCAGTATTTT.

The chain carries TRBV6-5 and TRBJ2-1; no clear D gene. The V end was cut by 2 bases, the J end by 10 bases, with 18 bases between. This CDR3 is built from 15 residues. CDR1 and CDR2 from the germline V gene are MNHEY and SVGAGI. The CDR3 DNA sequence: TGTGCCAGCAGTTACGACCCACGGCGGCCCCTCGAGCAGTTCTTC. Amino acid sequence: CASSYDPRRPLEQFF.

This clone occurred a few times. The V gene is TRBV27, the J gene TRBJ1-6, with unresolved D. V lost 2 bases and J lost 10, with 6 bases in between. In germline, CDR1 is MNHEY, CDR2 SMNVEV (reference sequence). The CDR3 is 12 residues long. This chain's CDR3 is CASSLNGSPLHF. DNA for the CDR3: TGTGCCAGCAGTTTAAACGGGTCACCCCTCCACTTT.

The rearrangement uses TRBV5-4 and TRBJ1-4; 9 bases map to TRBD1. V dropped 0 bases and J dropped 5; count of bases not matched to a gene: 2. CDR3 length: 15 residues. Germline V CDR1 and CDR2: SGHNT, YYREEE (reference sequence). Here the CDR3 DNA reads TGTGCCAGCAGCTTGGGGGGACAGGGAAATGAAAAACTGTTTTTT. Amino acid sequence: CASSLGGQGNEKLFF.

This rearrangement joins TRBV2 to TRBJ2-6, with D hard to call. The CDR3 sequence is 15 residues long. Deletions cut 6 bases from V and 0 bases from J, with 9 bases between. Germline V gene sequence: CDR1 SNHLY, CDR2 FYNNEI. CDR3 in amino acids: CASRQQSSGANVLTF. The CDR3 nucleotides are TGTGCCAGCAGGCAACAAAGCTCTGGGGCCAACGTCCTGACTTTC.

The chain carries TRBV19 and TRBJ2-2; 10 bases map to TRBD1. Trimming cost V 10 bases and J 0 bases; bases outside gene matches: 11. This CDR3 region has 17 residues. Germline loops: CDR1 LNHDA, CDR2 SQIVND (reference sequence). CDR3 sequence reads: CATKARGTGANTGELFF. CDR3 nucleotide sequence: TGTGCCACTAAAGCGCGGGGGACAGGGGCGAACACCGGGGAGCTGTTTTTT. The full variable domain, in which reference TRBV19 and TRBJ2-2 provide the parts outside the CDR3, is DGGITQSPKYLFRKEGQNVTLSCEQNLNHDAMYWYRQDPGQGLRLIYYSQIVNDFQKGDIAEGYSVSREKKESFPLTVTSAQKNPTAFYLCATKARGTGANTGELFFGEGSRLTVL.

The chain employs TRBV6-1 and TRBJ2-7, with D maybe TRBD2 (6 bases). CDR3 length: 14 amino acids. V was cut by 1 base and J by 7 bases, with 14 bases left in between. The germline V gene encodes CDR1 MNHNS and CDR2 SASEGT. CDR3 coding DNA: TGTGCCAGCAGTGAAGATGGAGGGTGGTGGGAGCAGTACTTC. Its protein product is CASSEDGGWWEQYF.

The rearrangement joins TRBV6-5 to TRBJ1-6, with a weak D call TRBD1 (6 bases). This CDR3 spans 15 amino acids. Trimming stripped 6 bases from V and 10 bases from J, with 19 bases between. Looked up from germline, CDR1 is MNHEY and CDR2 is SVGAGI. CDR3 amino acids: CASSFYRAGGSPLHF. Here the CDR3 DNA reads TGTGCCAGCAGCTTTTACAGGGCCGGAGGCTCACCCCTCCACTTT.

In its sample, this clone was seen once. The chain has TRBV2 and TRBJ2-3; TRBD2 agrees at 11 bases. Germline V CDR1 and CDR2: SNHLY, FYNNEI. With V trimmed by 6 bases and J by 9 bases, 14 bases remained unmatched. There are 16 residues in the CDR3. The CDR3 nucleotides are TGTGCCAGCAGGAGGGGACTAGCGGAACCACAGATAACGCAGTATTTT. Its translation: CASRRGLAEPQITQYF. Looking up the rest from reference TRBV2 and TRBJ2-3 gives the full variable domain: EPEVTQTPSHQVTQMGQEVILRCVPISNHLYFYWYRQILGQKVEFLVSFYNNEISEKSEIFDDQFSVERPDGSNFTLKIRSTKLEDSAMYFCASRRGLAEPQITQYFGPGTRLTVL.

This clone was picked up a small number of times. The V gene is TRBV28, the J gene TRBJ2-7; TRBD2 matches at 7 bases. The V and J ends lost 4 bases and 8 bases, in that order; junction bases with no gene match: 8. CDR1 MDHEN and CDR2 SYDVKM come from the germline V gene. The CDR3 has 13 residues. The chain's CDR3 is CASSSPILAQQYF. The DNA of the CDR3 is TGTGCCAGCAGTTCACCCATACTAGCGCAGCAGTACTTC.

This clone was observed a handful of times. The chain is built from TRBV19 and TRBJ2-1; a possible D gene is TRBD1 (6 bases). Germline V gives CDR1 LNHDA, CDR2 SQIVND (reference sequence). The length of the CDR3 is 16 residues. Trimming left V 3 bases short and J 3 bases short, with 15 bases between. CDR3 protein: CASSILAGDSYNEQFF. Written as DNA, the CDR3 is TGTGCCAGTAGTATCCTGGCAGGGGATAGCTACAATGAGCAGTTCTTC.